The rows below give T cell receptor beta chains drawn from one sample of a study of T cell responses to AZD1222 COVID-19 vaccine. Libraries were prepared by immunoSEQ multiplex PCR; TCRdb keeps only in-frame clonotypes and omits some of them. The table records 130,000 to 150,000 clones, roughly 92% of them present only once. Sequences were derived from peripheral blood, sampled on day 0 of AZD1222 vaccination. These receptors came from an adult in good health. CDR3s include the opening cysteine and the closing phenylalanine or tryptophan. Fields, in order: V gene, D gene, clone size, J gene, CDR3 protein, CDR3 DNA. The D gene is left open where the match is weak. Rows may omit the clone size; those that give it use once, few, many or a size class.

TRBV5-6	.	once	TRBJ1-4	CASSLGTAVNEKLFF	TGTGCCAGCAGCTTGGGGACGGCAGTAAATGAAAAACTGTTTTTT
TRBV5-1	TRBD2	once	TRBJ2-7	CASSPLAGSSYEQYF	TGCGCCAGCAGCCCCTTAGCGGGCAGCTCCTACGAGCAGTACTTC
TRBV18	TRBD1	.	TRBJ1-5	CASSPGLLVQGATQPQHF	TGTGCCAGCTCACCAGGGCTGTTGGTCCAGGGGGCAACTCAGCCCCAGCATTTT
TRBV20-1	TRBD2	.	TRBJ2-1	CSASRPAGDNEQFF	TGCAGTGCTAGTCGCCCCGCGGGAGACAATGAGCAGTTCTTC
TRBV7-3	.	.	TRBJ2-1	CASSSAWDATYNEQFF	TGTGCCAGCAGCTCAGCATGGGACGCAACCTACAATGAGCAGTTCTTC
TRBV19	.	.	TRBJ1-1	CASGVKGDTEAFF	TGTGCCAGTGGGGTAAAGGGGGACACTGAAGCTTTCTTT
TRBV5-1	TRBD2	.	TRBJ2-7	CASRVTSGSTREQYF	TGCGCCAGCAGAGTAACTAGCGGGTCAACCAGGGAGCAGTACTTC
TRBV11-2	.	.	TRBJ2-7	CASSLGPQSYEQYF	TGTGCCAGCAGCTTAGGGCCTCAAAGCTACGAGCAGTACTTC
TRBV9	TRBD1	once	TRBJ2-5	CASSRGTGVETQYF	TGTGCCAGCAGCCGAGGGACAGGGGTAGAGACCCAGTACTTC
TRBV5-1	.	.	TRBJ2-3	CASSLQQRTDTQYF	TGCGCCAGCAGCTTGCAGCAGCGCACAGATACGCAGTATTTT
TRBV28	.	.	TRBJ1-3	CASSGVGGNTIYF	TGTGCCAGCAGCGGGGTGGGAGGAAACACCATATATTTT
TRBV23-1	TRBD2	.	TRBJ2-7	CASSQSAGEGEQYF	TGCGCCAGCAGTCAATCGGCGGGAGAGGGCGAGCAGTACTTC
TRBV5-5	.	.	TRBJ2-7	CASSSPGLPPYEQYF	TGTGCCAGCAGCTCCCCGGGTCTACCCCCCTACGAGCAGTACTTC
TRBV6-5	.	.	TRBJ2-2	CASSYGTSGGELFF	TGTGCCAGCAGTTACGGGACGTCTGGCGGGGAGCTGTTTTTT
TRBV7-9	TRBD1	.	TRBJ1-3	CASSQGAGNTIYF	TGTGCCAGCAGCCAGGGGGCAGGAAACACCATATATTTT
TRBV11-2	.	.	TRBJ2-3	CASSLVGRGRTDTQYF	TGTGCCAGCAGCTTAGTGGGGCGGGGACGCACAGATACGCAGTATTTT
TRBV12-3/TRBV12-4	.	.	TRBJ1-5	CASSFSGQPQHF	TGTGCCAGCAGTTTTTCTGGGCAGCCCCAGCATTTT
TRBV7-8	.	.	TRBJ1-1	CASSLAGHTEAFF	TGTGCCAGCAGCTTAGCCGGCCACACTGAAGCTTTCTTT
TRBV28	TRBD2	.	TRBJ2-7	CASSLWARGGDEQYF	TGTGCCAGCAGTTTATGGGCAAGGGGAGGGGACGAGCAGTACTTC
TRBV6-5	TRBD1	.	TRBJ1-3	CASSRDRGGNTIYF	TGTGCCAGCAGCCGAGACAGGGGAGGAAACACCATATATTTT
TRBV19	TRBD1	.	TRBJ2-7	CARDPQGAHEQYF	TGTGCCAGGGATCCTCAGGGGGCACACGAGCAGTACTTC
TRBV28	.	.	TRBJ1-5	CASREVQNSNQPQHF	TGTGCCAGCAGAGAAGTACAAAATAGCAATCAGCCCCAGCATTTT
TRBV5-1	TRBD2	.	TRBJ2-1	CASSLGLAVSSYNEQFF	TGCGCCAGCAGCTTGGGACTAGCGGTGAGCTCCTACAATGAGCAGTTCTTC
TRBV5-1	TRBD2	.	TRBJ2-7	CASSLLGGNSYEQYF	TGCGCCAGCAGCTTGTTGGGGGGGAACTCCTACGAGCAGTACTTC
TRBV30	TRBD2	once	TRBJ2-3	CAWSLLAGSTDTQYF	TGTGCCTGGAGTCTTCTAGCGGGAAGCACAGATACGCAGTATTTT
TRBV28	.	.	TRBJ1-2	CASSLPGTDYGYTF	TGTGCCAGCAGTTTGCCCGGGACTGATTATGGCTACACCTTC
TRBV2	.	once	TRBJ2-3	CASSDQGGTDTQYF	TGTGCCAGCAGTGACCAGGGTGGAACAGATACGCAGTATTTT
TRBV11-2	TRBD2	.	TRBJ2-7	CASSLGGYGRVSYEQYF	TGTGCCAGCAGCTTAGGGGGGTACGGGAGGGTCTCCTACGAGCAGTACTTC
TRBV5-1	TRBD2	.	TRBJ2-2	CASSGTSGDTGELFF	TGCGCCAGCAGTGGGACTAGCGGCGACACCGGGGAGCTGTTTTTT
TRBV29-1	TRBD1	.	TRBJ2-7	CSVEADRGAGEQYF	TGCAGCGTTGAAGCAGACAGGGGGGCGGGTGAGCAGTACTTC
TRBV14	.	.	TRBJ1-2	CASSQVRGTNYGYTF	TGTGCCAGCAGCCAAGTTCGGGGGACGAACTATGGCTACACCTTC
TRBV28	TRBD2	.	TRBJ2-7	CASSFLVAGVVYF	TGTGCCAGCAGTTTTCTTGTAGCGGGAGTGGTGTACTTC
TRBV13	.	.	TRBJ1-5	CASSWGNQPQHF	TGTGCCAGCAGCTGGGGAAATCAGCCCCAGCATTTT
TRBV5-1	TRBD2	.	TRBJ2-1	CATSPGLAALGEQFF	TGCGCCACCTCTCCGGGACTAGCGGCGTTAGGTGAGCAGTTCTTC
TRBV20-1	.	.	TRBJ1-1	CSASGNTEAFF	TGCAGTGCTAGCGGGAACACTGAAGCTTTCTTT
TRBV6-2/TRBV6-3	TRBD1	.	TRBJ2-7	CASSPGQGLYSYEQYF	TGTGCCAGCAGCCCTGGACAGGGATTATACTCCTACGAGCAGTACTTC
TRBV27	.	.	TRBJ1-6	CASSLSDGASLHF	TGTGCCAGCAGTTTGTCCGACGGCGCATCCCTCCACTTT
TRBV5-8	TRBD2	.	TRBJ2-4	CASSPRLAGAKNIQYF	TGTGCCAGCAGCCCTCGACTAGCGGGAGCCAAAAACATTCAGTACTTC
TRBV12-5	.	.	TRBJ2-7	CASGLVRIGEPSYEQYF	TGTGCTAGTGGTTTGGTAAGGATAGGGGAGCCATCCTACGAGCAGTACTTC